This T cell receptor (beta chain) emerged from a study of spatial heterogeneity in lung cancer. The time point denotes: sample taken at primary tumor resection. The donor population consisted of about 75 patients with untreated, early-stage non-small cell lung cancer. Without sorting, whole RNA was sequenced from tumor, nontumor lung or frozen PBMC. This CDR3 has 11 residues. Trimming took 8 bases from V and 4 from J, leaving 6 bases between them. The study, taken as a whole, reports: Higher tumor mutation counts went along with higher counts of expanded intratumoral alpha and beta TCRs.

TCRdb ran MiXCR on the 5' RACE reads and lists one entry per CDR3 protein. The data hold 200 to 250 distinct CDR3 sequences, with 85% to 90% observed a single time. On this clonotype: Its antigen remains unknown. This beta chain was picked up by a library intended for alpha chains and is off target, so its count carries little meaning.

This clonotype was sampled from a female donor with early-stage non-small cell lung cancer. V is TRBV12-3 or TRBV12-4 and J is TRBJ2-1; no clear D gene. This material consisted of lung tumor tissue, taken at surgery. The CDR3 protein is CASEFYNEQFF. CDR3 bases: TGTGCCAGCGAGTTTTACAATGAGCAGTTCTTC.